These 18 T cell receptor beta chains came from one sample sequenced in a study of regulatory T cells in long-lasting Graves disease (dated by TCRdb to the early 2020s). The library was generated by multiplex PCR. The reads were generated on an Illumina HiSeq 4000. CDR3 regions were amplified by Arm-PCR with iRepertoire HTBI primers to construct TCR beta libraries. The public reads were reprocessed in TCRdb via fastp at Q25 and MiXCR, keeping in-frame beta chains. Merged by CDR3 protein, the rows form single entries marked with the most common genes and DNA. Recorded for this sample are roughly 400,000 distinct CDR3 sequences; 16% of them occurred a single time. The ten largest clones take up approximately 22% of the sample. This specimen's time point label, interpreted: newly diagnosed GD, antithyroid drugs for less than 3 months. RNA was extracted from PBMCs in TRIzol for both TCR sequencing and RNA sequencing.

This same sample was also taken into another study, of T cells in Graves' hyperthyroidism and ophthalmopathy.

Sequenced material: peripheral blood mononuclear cells (PBMCs), taken at new diagnosis, from a patient treated with antithyroid drugs. These receptors originate from a woman aged 18-29 years with Graves disease. Donor details come from another sample of the same person, matched by shared clones.

This sequence joins TRBV27 and TRBJ2-7; D is uncertain. Germline loops: CDR1 MNHEY, CDR2 SMNVEV (reference sequence). Trimming removed 0 bases at V and 2 bases at J, with 5 bases between. This CDR3 has 13 amino acids. The CDR3 region is CASSLSKAYEQYF. The DNA for the CDR3 is TGTGCCAGCAGTTTATCGAAGGCCTACGAGCAGTACTTC.

In this sample, this clonotype turned up many times. V gene TRBV15 combines with J gene TRBJ2-3; D is unresolved. The CDR3 covers 14 residues. V lost 5 bases and J lost 0, with 9 bases in between. Germline V gene data show CDR1 as LNHNV and CDR2 as YYDKDF (reference sequence). The CDR3 nucleotides read TGTGCCACCAGCTTTTTCGGAAGCACAGATACGCAGTATTTT. This encodes CATSFFGSTDTQYF.

Ten or more counts support this clonotype. The V gene is TRBV12-3 or TRBV12-4, the J gene TRBJ2-7; D is unresolved. V lost 3 bases and J 3 bases, leaving 15 bases between the germline ends. The CDR3 sequence is 15 residues long. This CDR3 is CASSFWQRNFYEQYF. The CDR3 nucleotides are TGTGCCAGCAGTTTCTGGCAGAGAAATTTCTACGAGCAGTACTTC.

Ten or more counts support this clonotype. The CDR3 here is CASKADRVIYEQYF. The CDR3 DNA reads as TGTGCCAGCAAAGCCGACAGGGTGATCTACGAGCAGTACTTC. The V call is TRBV6-1, the J call TRBJ2-7, with TRBD1 matching over 7 bases. The J segment lost 3 bases and the V segment lost 7 bases, leaving 9 bases of the junction unmatched. Germline V lookup: CDR1 MNHNS, CDR2 SASEGT. The CDR3 loop spans 14 amino acids.

There are a few counts of this clonotype. The J gene is TRBJ2-7, the V gene TRBV7-2; D might be TRBD2 (5 bases). Germline CDR1 reads SGHTA; CDR2 reads FQGNSA. CDR3 length: 13 residues. V was trimmed by 2 bases and J by 5 bases, leaving 10 bases between them. The CDR3 DNA follows: TGTGCCAGCAGCTTATACGGAGGCAACGAGCAGTACTTC. As protein: CASSLYGGNEQYF.

This clonotype came up many times. The chain combines TRBV20-1 with TRBJ2-3, with TRBD2 matching over 15 bases. From germline, CDR1 is DFQATT and CDR2 SNEGSKA (reference sequence). The CDR3 is 18 residues long. Trimming took 0 bases from V and 6 from J; bases not matched to a gene: 10. CDR3 in amino acids: CSAREGPGTSGRWDTQYF. The DNA for the CDR3 is TGCAGTGCTAGAGAGGGGCCCGGGACTAGCGGGAGGTGGGATACGCAGTATTTT.

This clonotype was recorded many times. The rearrangement joins TRBV7-9 to TRBJ2-5; 11 bases align to TRBD2. Germline CDR1 SEHNR, CDR2 FQNEAQ (reference sequence). Losses at the gene ends were 6 bases for V and 0 bases for J; bases not matched to a gene: 9. This CDR3 spans 17 amino acids. DNA of the CDR3: TGTGCCAGCAGTTTAAGACCGGGACTAGCGGACCAAGAGACCCAGTACTTC. Encoded protein: CASSLRPGLADQETQYF.

This clonotype was counted only a few times. The chain employs TRBV24-1 and TRBJ2-6; the D gene is possibly TRBD1 (6 bases). Germline loops: CDR1 KGHDR, CDR2 SFDVKD. V lost 3 bases and J 0 bases, leaving 17 bases between the germline ends. The CDR3 totals 19 residues. The CDR3 DNA reads TGTGCCACCAGTGATGAAACATCGTGGGGGCTCTCTGGGGCCAACGTCCTGACTTTC. This codes for CATSDETSWGLSGANVLTF.

This clonotype has ten or more counts. This chain's CDR3 is CSARGIAGVTTGELFF. CDR3 in DNA: TGCAGTGCTAGAGGGATAGCGGGAGTGACGACCGGGGAGCTGTTTTTT. The chain carries TRBV20-1 and TRBJ2-2; 9 nucleotides agree with TRBD2. Trimming cost V 1 base and J 5 bases; bases outside gene matches: 8. Looked up from germline, CDR1 is DFQATT and CDR2 is SNEGSKA (reference sequence). The CDR3 totals 16 residues.

This clonotype showed up many times. V usage is TRBV30 and J usage is TRBJ1-1; D gene ambiguous. Germline lookup yields CDR1 GTSNPN and CDR2 SVGIG (reference sequence). The CDR3 sequence is 10 residues long. V gave up 5 bases and J gave up 2 bases, with 3 bases separating them. CDR3 DNA sequence: TGTGCCTGGCGTAACACTGAAGCTTTCTTT. The encoded protein is CAWRNTEAFF.

This clonotype was counted ten times or more. This rearrangement joins TRBV29-1 to TRBJ2-1; 7 positions match TRBD2. Germline V gene data show CDR1 as SQVTM and CDR2 as ANQGSEA. The CDR3 has 13 amino acids. J gave up 8 bases and V 5 bases, and 9 bases lay outside the gene matches. The CDR3 nucleotides are TGCAGCGTTCGGGCGGGAGTTCGGTATGAGCAGTTCTTC. Its translation: CSVRAGVRYEQFF.

The rearrangement uses TRBV30 and TRBJ2-1; the match to TRBD2 covers 12 bases. Germline trimming cut 3 bases from V and 7 bases from J; bases unmatched to any gene: 4. Germline CDR1 and CDR2: GTSNPN and SVGIG (reference sequence). The CDR3 has 14 residues. The CDR3 is CAWRTSGSHNEQFF. CDR3 DNA sequence: TGTGCCTGGAGGACTAGCGGGAGCCATAATGAGCAGTTCTTC.

The J gene is TRBJ2-3, the V gene TRBV19, with D maybe TRBD1 (5 bases). This CDR3 is built from 14 residues. Germline CDR1 and CDR2: LNHDA and SQIVND (reference sequence). The germline V and J ends were trimmed by 7 bases and 1 base, with 12 bases remaining between them. The CDR3 sequence: CASNGQGGTDTQYF. CDR3 coding DNA: TGTGCCAGTAACGGCCAGGGCGGCACAGATACGCAGTATTTT.

V and J are TRBV5-1 and TRBJ2-3; D not resolved. CDR3 size: 16 residues. V shed 1 base and J shed 0 bases, with 12 bases lying between them. Looked up from germline, CDR1 is SGHRS and CDR2 is YFSETQ. This CDR3 reads CASSLLATASTDTQYF. DNA of the CDR3: TGCGCCAGCAGCTTGTTGGCTACCGCCAGCACAGATACGCAGTATTTT.

This chain uses TRBV6-1 with TRBJ2-7; 8 bases map to TRBD2. The CDR3 extends over 13 amino acids. Trimming took 3 bases from V and 6 from J; bases not matched to a gene: 4. Looked up from germline, CDR1 is MNHNS and CDR2 is SASEGT. The CDR3 nucleotides read TGTGCCAGCAGTGACGGCGGGAGGAGCGAGCAGTACTTC. As protein: CASSDGGRSEQYF.

This clonotype has ten or more counts. V and J are TRBV7-2 and TRBJ2-2; D gene uncertain. The CDR3 runs to 15 residues. The V end was cut by 5 bases, the J end by 4 bases, with 14 bases between. The germline V gene has CDR1 SGHTA and CDR2 FQGNSA. CDR3: CASSPDIRVTGELFF. The CDR3, as DNA: TGTGCCAGCAGCCCTGACATAAGGGTCACCGGGGAGCTGTTTTTT.

Note on this clonotype: One end of the junction fails to match germline, which may point to a read error. V and J are TRBV3-1 and TRBJ1-5; no clear D. CDR3 length equals 13 residues. In germline, CDR1 is LGHDT, CDR2 YNNKEL (reference sequence). CDR3 amino acids: CASAPDSNQPQHF. In DNA form, the CDR3 reads TGCGCCAGCGCTCCGGACAGCAATCAGCCCCAGCATTTT.

Note on this clonotype: Just one base apart from a much larger clone, this may be a read error. The V and J genes are TRBV5-6 and TRBJ2-2, with D tentatively TRBD2 (5 bases). CDR1 and CDR2 (germline): SGHDT, YYEEEE. The CDR3 is made up of 15 amino acids. Here the CDR3 reads CASSLVTSGTGELSF. As DNA, the CDR3 is TGTGCCAGCAGCTTGGTCACATCGGGCACCGGGGAGCTGTCTTTT.